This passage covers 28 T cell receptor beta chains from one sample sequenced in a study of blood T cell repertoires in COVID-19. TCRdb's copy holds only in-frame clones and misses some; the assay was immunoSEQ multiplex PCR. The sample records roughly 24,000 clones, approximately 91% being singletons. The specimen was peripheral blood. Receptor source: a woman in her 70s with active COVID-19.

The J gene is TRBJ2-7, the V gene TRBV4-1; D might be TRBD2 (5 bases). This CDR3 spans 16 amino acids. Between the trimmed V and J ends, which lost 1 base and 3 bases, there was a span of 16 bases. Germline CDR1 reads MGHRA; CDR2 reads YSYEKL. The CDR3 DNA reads TGCGCCAGCAGCCAAGCCCTCGGGGTCGGGTACTACGAGCAGTACTTC. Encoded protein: CASSQALGVGYYEQYF.

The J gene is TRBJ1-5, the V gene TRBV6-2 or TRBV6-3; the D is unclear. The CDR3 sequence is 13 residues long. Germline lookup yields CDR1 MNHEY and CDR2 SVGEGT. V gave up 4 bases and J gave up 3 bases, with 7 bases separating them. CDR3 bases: TGTGCCAGCAGTTTAGAATACAATCAGCCCCAGCATTTT. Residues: CASSLEYNQPQHF.

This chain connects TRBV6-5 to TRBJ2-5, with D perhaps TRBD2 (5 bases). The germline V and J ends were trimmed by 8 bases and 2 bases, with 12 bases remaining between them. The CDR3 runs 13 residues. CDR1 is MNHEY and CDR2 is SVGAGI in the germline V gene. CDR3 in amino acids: CASDLTGQETQYF. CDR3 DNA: TGTGCCAGCGATCTCACGGGGCAAGAGACCCAGTACTTC.

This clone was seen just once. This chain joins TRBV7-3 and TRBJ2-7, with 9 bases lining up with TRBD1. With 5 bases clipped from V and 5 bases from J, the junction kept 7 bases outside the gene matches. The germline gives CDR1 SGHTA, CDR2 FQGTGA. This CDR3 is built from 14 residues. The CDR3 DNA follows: TGTGCCAGCAGCCGGGACAGGGTGGGGGACGAGCAGTACTTC. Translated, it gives CASSRDRVGDEQYF.

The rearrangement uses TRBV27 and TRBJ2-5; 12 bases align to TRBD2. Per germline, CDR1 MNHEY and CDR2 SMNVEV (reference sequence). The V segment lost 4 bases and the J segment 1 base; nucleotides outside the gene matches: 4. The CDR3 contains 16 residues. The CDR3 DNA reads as TGTGCCAGCAGTTCGACACTAGCGGGGGGCCAAGAGACCCAGTACTTC. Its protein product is CASSSTLAGGQETQYF.

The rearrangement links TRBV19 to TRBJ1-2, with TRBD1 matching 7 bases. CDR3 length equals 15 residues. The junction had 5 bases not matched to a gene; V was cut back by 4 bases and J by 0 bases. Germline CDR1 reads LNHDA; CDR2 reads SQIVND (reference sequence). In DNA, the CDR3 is TGTGCCAGTAGTACCAGACAGGGAGCTAACTATGGCTACACCTTC. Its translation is CASSTRQGANYGYTF.

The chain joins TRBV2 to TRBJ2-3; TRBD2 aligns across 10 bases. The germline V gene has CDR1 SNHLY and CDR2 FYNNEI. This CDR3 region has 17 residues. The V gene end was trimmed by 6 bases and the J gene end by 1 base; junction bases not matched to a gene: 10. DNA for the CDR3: TGTGCCAGCAGGACACCCCGGAGCGGGGGGGGCACAGATACGCAGTATTTT. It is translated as CASRTPRSGGGTDTQYF.

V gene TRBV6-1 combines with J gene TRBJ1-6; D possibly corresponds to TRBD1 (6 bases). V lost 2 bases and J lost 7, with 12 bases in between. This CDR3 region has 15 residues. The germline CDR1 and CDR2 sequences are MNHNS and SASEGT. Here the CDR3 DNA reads TGTGCCAGCAGTGAACCTGGGGGCGGAAATTCACCCCTCCACTTT. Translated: CASSEPGGGNSPLHF.

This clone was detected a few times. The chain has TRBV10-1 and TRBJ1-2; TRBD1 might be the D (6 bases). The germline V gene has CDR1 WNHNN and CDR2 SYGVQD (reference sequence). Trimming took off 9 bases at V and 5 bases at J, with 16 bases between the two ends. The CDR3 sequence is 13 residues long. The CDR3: CARRGGRGYGYTF. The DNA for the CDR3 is TGCGCCAGGAGGGGGGGTCGGGGTTATGGCTACACCTTC.

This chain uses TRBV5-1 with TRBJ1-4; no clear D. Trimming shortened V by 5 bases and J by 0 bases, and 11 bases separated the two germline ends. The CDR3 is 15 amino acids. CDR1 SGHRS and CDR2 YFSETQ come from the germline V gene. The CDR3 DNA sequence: TGCGCCAGCAGGCCCTCCGGGACAACTAATGAAAAACTGTTTTTT. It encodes CASRPSGTTNEKLFF. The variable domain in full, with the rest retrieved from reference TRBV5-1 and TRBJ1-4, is KAGVTQTPRYLIKTRGQQVTLSCSPISGHRSVSWYQQTPGQGLQFLFEYFSETQRNKGNFPGRFSGRQFSNSRSEMNVSTLELGDSALYLCASRPSGTTNEKLFFGSGTQLSVL.

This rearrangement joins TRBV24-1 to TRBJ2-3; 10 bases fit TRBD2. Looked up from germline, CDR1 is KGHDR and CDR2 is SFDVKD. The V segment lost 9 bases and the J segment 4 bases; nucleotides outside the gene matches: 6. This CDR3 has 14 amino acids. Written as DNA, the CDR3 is TGTGCCACCGTGGCTAGCGGGGGATCAGATACGCAGTATTTT. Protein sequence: CATVASGGSDTQYF.

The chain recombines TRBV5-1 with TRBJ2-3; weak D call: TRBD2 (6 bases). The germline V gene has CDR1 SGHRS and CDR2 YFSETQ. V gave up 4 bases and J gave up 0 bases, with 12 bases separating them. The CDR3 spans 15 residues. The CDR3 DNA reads TGCGCCAGCAGCCCGGGACTCGCTAGCACAGATACGCAGTATTTT. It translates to CASSPGLASTDTQYF.

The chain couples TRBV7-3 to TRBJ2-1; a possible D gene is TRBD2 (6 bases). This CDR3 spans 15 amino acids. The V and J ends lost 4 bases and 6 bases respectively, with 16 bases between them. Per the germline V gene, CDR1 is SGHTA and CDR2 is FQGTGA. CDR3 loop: CASSYHSGGLNEQFF. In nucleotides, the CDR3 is TGTGCCAGCAGCTACCACTCCGGGGGTCTCAATGAGCAGTTCTTC. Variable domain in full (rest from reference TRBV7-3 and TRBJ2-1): GAGVSQTPSNKVTEKGKYVELRCDPISGHTALYWYRQSLGQGPEFLIYFQGTGAADDSGLPNDRFFAVRPEGSVSTLKIQRTERGDSAVYLCASSYHSGGLNEQFFGPGTRLTVL.

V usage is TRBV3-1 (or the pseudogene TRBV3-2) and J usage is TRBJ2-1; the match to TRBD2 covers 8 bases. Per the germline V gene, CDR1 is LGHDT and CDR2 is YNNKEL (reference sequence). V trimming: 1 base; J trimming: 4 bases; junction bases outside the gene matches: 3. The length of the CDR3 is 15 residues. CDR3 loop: CASSQVAGGYNEQFF. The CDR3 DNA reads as TGTGCCAGCAGCCAAGTGGCGGGGGGATACAATGAGCAGTTCTTC.

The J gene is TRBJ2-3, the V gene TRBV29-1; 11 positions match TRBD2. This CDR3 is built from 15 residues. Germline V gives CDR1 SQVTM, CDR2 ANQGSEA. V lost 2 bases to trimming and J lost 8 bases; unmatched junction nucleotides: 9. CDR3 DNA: TGCAGCGTTGAACGCCTAGCGGGGGGAGGTCCTACGCAGTATTTT. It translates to CSVERLAGGGPTQYF.

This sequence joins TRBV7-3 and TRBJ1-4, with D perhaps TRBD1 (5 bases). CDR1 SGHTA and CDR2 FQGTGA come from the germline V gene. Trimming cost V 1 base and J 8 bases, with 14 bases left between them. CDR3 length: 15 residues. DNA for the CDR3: TGTGCCAGCAGCTTAAGTCCAGGGCATAACGAAAAACTGTTTTTT. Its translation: CASSLSPGHNEKLFF. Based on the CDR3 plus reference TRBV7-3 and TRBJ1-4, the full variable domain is GAGVSQTPSNKVTEKGKYVELRCDPISGHTALYWYRQSLGQGPEFLIYFQGTGAADDSGLPNDRFFAVRPEGSVSTLKIQRTERGDSAVYLCASSLSPGHNEKLFFGSGTQLSVL.

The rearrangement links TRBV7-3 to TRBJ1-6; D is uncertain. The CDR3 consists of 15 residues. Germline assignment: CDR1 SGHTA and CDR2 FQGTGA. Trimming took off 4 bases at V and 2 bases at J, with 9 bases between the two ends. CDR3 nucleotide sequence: TGTGCCAGCAGCTCAAATACGGCCTATAATTCACCCCTCCACTTT. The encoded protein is CASSSNTAYNSPLHF.

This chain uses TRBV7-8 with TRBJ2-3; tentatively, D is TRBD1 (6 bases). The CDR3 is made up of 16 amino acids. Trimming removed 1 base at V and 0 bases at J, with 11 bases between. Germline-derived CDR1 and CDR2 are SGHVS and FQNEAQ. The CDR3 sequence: CASSLVTGRSTDTQYF. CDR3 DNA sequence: TGTGCCAGCAGCTTAGTTACAGGGCGAAGCACAGATACGCAGTATTTT. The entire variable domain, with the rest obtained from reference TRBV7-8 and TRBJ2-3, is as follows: GAGVSQSPRYKVAKRGQDVALRCDPISGHVSLFWYQQALGQGPEFLTYFQNEAQLDKSGLPSDRFFAERPEGSVSTLKIQRTQQEDSAVYLCASSLVTGRSTDTQYFGPGTRLTVL.

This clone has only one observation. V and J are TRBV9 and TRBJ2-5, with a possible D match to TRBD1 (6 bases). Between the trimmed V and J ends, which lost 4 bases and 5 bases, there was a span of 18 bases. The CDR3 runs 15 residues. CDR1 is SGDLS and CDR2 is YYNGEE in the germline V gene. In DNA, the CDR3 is TGTGCCAGCAGCTCCGACAGGTTCCCGGGTGAGACCCAGTACTTC. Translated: CASSSDRFPGETQYF. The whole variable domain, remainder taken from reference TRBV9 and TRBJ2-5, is DSGVTQTPKHLITATGQRVTLRCSPRSGDLSVYWYQQSLDQGLQFLIQYYNGEERAKGNILERFSAQQFPDLHSELNLSSLELGDSALYFCASSSDRFPGETQYFGPGTRLLVL.

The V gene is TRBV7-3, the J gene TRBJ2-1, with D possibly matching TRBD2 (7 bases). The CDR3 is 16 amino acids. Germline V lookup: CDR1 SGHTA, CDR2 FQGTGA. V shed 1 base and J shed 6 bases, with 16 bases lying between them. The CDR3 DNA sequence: TGTGCCAGCAGCTTAAGGCCCTTAGGGGGGGCCAATGAGCAGTTCTTC. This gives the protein CASSLRPLGGANEQFF.

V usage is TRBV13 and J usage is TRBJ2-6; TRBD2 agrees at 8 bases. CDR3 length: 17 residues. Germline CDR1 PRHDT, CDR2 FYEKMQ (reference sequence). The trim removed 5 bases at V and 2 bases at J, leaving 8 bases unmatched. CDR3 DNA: TGTGCCAGCAGCCAGGCGGGGGGACCTCCTGGGGCCAACGTCCTGACTTTC. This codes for CASSQAGGPPGANVLTF.

CDR3 sequence reads: CASSVARLAGGTDTQYF. The CDR3, as DNA: TGTGCCAGCAGCGTAGCTCGGCTAGCGGGGGGTACAGATACGCAGTATTTT. The chain recombines TRBV9 with TRBJ2-3, with TRBD2 identical over 11 bases. This CDR3 is built from 17 residues. Trimming cost V 0 bases and J 3 bases; bases outside gene matches: 6. Germline V gene lookup returns CDR1 SGDLS and CDR2 YYNGEE. The whole variable domain, filled in from reference TRBV9 and TRBJ2-3, reads DSGVTQTPKHLITATGQRVTLRCSPRSGDLSVYWYQQSLDQGLQFLIQYYNGEERAKGNILERFSAQQFPDLHSELNLSSLELGDSALYFCASSVARLAGGTDTQYFGPGTRLTVL.

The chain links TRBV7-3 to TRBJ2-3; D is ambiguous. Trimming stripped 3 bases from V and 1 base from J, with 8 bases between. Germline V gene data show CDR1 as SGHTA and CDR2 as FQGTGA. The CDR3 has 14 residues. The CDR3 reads CASSFRVRTDTQYF. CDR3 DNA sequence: TGTGCCAGCAGCTTCCGAGTCCGCACAGATACGCAGTATTTT.

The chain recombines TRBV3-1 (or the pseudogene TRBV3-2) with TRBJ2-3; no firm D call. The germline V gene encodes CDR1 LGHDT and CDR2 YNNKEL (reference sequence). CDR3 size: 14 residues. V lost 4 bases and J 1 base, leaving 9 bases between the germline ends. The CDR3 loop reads CASSLSTGTDTQYF. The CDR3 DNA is TGTGCCAGCAGCCTCTCTACGGGCACAGATACGCAGTATTTT.

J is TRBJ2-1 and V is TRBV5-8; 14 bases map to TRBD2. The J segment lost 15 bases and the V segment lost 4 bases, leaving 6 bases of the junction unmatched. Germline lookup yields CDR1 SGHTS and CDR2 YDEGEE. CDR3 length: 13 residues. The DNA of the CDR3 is TGTGCCAGCAGCGAGACTAGCGGGGGGGCCGCGTTCTTC. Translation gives CASSETSGGAAFF.

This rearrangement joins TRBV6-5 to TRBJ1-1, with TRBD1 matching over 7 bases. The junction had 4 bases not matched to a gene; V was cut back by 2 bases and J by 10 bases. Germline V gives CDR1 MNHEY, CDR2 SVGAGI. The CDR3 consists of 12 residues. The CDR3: CASSYDRARAFF. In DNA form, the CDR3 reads TGTGCCAGCAGTTACGACAGGGCTCGAGCTTTCTTT.

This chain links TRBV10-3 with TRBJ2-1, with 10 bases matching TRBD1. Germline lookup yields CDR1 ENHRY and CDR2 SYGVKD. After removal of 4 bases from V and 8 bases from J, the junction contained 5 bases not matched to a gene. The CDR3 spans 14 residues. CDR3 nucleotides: TGTGCCATCAGTGTGGGACAGGGGTTCGATGAGCAGTTCTTC. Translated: CAISVGQGFDEQFF.

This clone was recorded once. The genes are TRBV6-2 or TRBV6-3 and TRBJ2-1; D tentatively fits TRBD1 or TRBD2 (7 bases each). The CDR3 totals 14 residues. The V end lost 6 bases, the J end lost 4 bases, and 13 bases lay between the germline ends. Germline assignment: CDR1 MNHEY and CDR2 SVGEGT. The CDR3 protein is CASSQGGGYNEQFF. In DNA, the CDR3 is TGTGCCAGCAGCCAGGGGGGGGGTTACAATGAGCAGTTCTTC.